The 5 T cell receptor beta chains given below trace back to one sample, sequenced in a study of blood T cell repertoires in COVID-19. Here immunoSEQ multiplex PCR was the method, and the copy in TCRdb shows in-frame clones only, minus some. The top ten hold approximately 9.8% of the sample, which has 180,000 or so clones, 70% to 90% seen once. Sequencing was performed on peripheral blood. Source of these receptors: a woman of 80 years or more with acute or convalescent COVID-19.

This clone has a single count. The chain combines TRBV27 with TRBJ2-3; 7 bases agree with TRBD2. The J segment lost 2 bases and the V segment lost 0 bases, leaving 5 bases of the junction unmatched. From germline, CDR1 is MNHEY and CDR2 SMNVEV (reference sequence). CDR3 length: 16 residues. The CDR3 DNA follows: TGTGCCAGCAGTTTATCCCGGGACTACTACACAGATACGCAGTATTTT. It specifies CASSLSRDYYTDTQYF.

As regards this clone: The junction differs from germline at one of its ends, possibly a read error. V and J are TRBV12-3 or TRBV12-4 and TRBJ1-1; TRBD1 aligns across 9 bases. The CDR3 has 13 residues. CDR3 amino acids: CVSSFRDREEAFF. In DNA, the CDR3 is TGTGTCAGCAGTTTCCGGGACAGGGAGGAAGCTTTCTTT.

DNA of the CDR3: TGTGCCAGCAGCTTACAGGGCGCGGACACTGAAGCTTTCTTT. Translation: CASSLQGADTEAFF. This chain connects TRBV7-9 to TRBJ1-1, with a tentative D call TRBD1 (5 bases). V lost 2 bases, J lost 3 bases, and 10 bases lay in between. CDR3 size: 14 residues. Looked up from germline, CDR1 is SEHNR and CDR2 is FQNEAQ (reference sequence).

The genes are TRBV7-2 and TRBJ2-1; 10 bases agree with TRBD2. CDR1 and CDR2 (germline): SGHTA, FQGNSA. The CDR3 runs to 15 residues. Trimming cost V 2 bases and J 10 bases; bases outside gene matches: 8. The CDR3 here is CASSLKAGGVLEQFF. As DNA, the CDR3 is TGTGCCAGCAGCTTAAAAGCGGGGGGGGTTTTGGAGCAGTTCTTC.

As to this clone: One junction end does not reproduce the germline sequence, and a read error may be involved. The chain employs TRBV12-3 or TRBV12-4 and TRBJ2-3, with D perhaps matching TRBD1 (5 bases). CDR3 size: 12 residues. The CDR3 region is CASSSERVRRVF. CDR3 DNA sequence: TGTGCCAGCAGCTCCGAGCGAGTGCGCAGGGTATTT.